This TCR beta chain was sequenced for a study of blood T cell repertoires in COVID-19. For the study at large: Acute-phase and convalescent COVID-19 samples originated in the United States, Italy and Spain.

This clone has just a few counts. In germline, CDR1 is ENHRY, CDR2 SYGVKD. This CDR3 comprises 14 residues. Trimming took 0 bases from V and 1 from J, leaving 6 bases between them. Participant reports of clinical history set cohort assignment. This table comes from immunoSEQ multiplex PCR, and its TCRdb copy is limited to in-frame clones, with some not included. Of roughly 200,000 clones detected, about 91% appear once; the ten largest clones hold under 3%. The chain recombines TRBV10-3 with TRBJ1-1; no definite D call. The sample comprised PBMCs or T cells enriched from blood (not recorded which). This TCR came from a woman in her 40s with acute COVID-19. Here the CDR3 reads CAISESQENTEAFF. In DNA, the CDR3 is TGTGCCATCAGTGAGTCGCAGGAGAACACTGAAGCTTTCTTT.